The 10 T cell receptor beta chains below were found in one sample sequenced in a study of blood T cell repertoires in COVID-19. Produced via immunoSEQ multiplex PCR; TCRdb's table is partial and in-frame only. The data contain under 250,000 clones, about four fifths of them singletons. The material sequenced was peripheral blood. These receptors all stem from a woman between 70 and 85 years old with acute or convalescent COVID-19.

The sample holds one count of this clone. The V gene is TRBV28, the J gene TRBJ1-2, with D perhaps TRBD1 (5 bases). The CDR3 length is 16 residues. The V end lost 3 bases, the J end lost 0 bases, and 14 bases lay between the germline ends. CDR1 and CDR2 (germline): MDHEN, SYDVKM. The CDR3 region has the DNA TGTGCCAGCAGTTTGGGTGGGGCAGTGGCTAACTATGGCTACACCTTC. Amino acid sequence: CASSLGGAVANYGYTF.

The rearrangement links TRBV21-1 to TRBJ1-5; TRBD1, the D gene given by the table, was not confirmed from the DNA. TRBV21-1 is described as a pseudogene. There are 16 residues in the CDR3. CDR3 bases: TGTGCCAGCAGCCTTCAGGCAGGGTGGCGCAATCAGCCCCAGCATTTT. Translated, it gives CASSLQAGWRNQPQHF.

V is TRBV20-1 and J is TRBJ1-2, with D perhaps TRBD1 (5 bases). The CDR3 runs to 11 residues. The ends were cut back, 5 bases at V and 4 bases at J, with 8 bases in the middle. CDR1 DFQATT and CDR2 SNEGSKA come from the germline V gene (reference sequence). DNA for the CDR3: TGCAGTGCTGGGGGGTTCTATGGCTACACCTTC. This encodes CSAGGFYGYTF.

The chain couples TRBV5-1 to TRBJ2-6; a weak D match, TRBD1 (6 bases). Germline-derived CDR1 and CDR2 are SGHRS and YFSETQ. V lost 0 bases, J lost 0 bases, and 7 bases lay in between. The CDR3 is 16 amino acids. CDR3 residues: CASSLDRVSGANVLTF. CDR3 sequence (DNA): TGCGCCAGCAGCTTGGACAGGGTCTCTGGGGCCAACGTCCTGACTTTC.

The chain carries TRBV28 and TRBJ2-3, with a weak D call TRBD1 (7 bases). The CDR3 runs 16 residues. The V end was cut by 2 bases, the J end by 6 bases, with 18 bases between. The germline V gene has CDR1 MDHEN and CDR2 SYDVKM. The CDR3 is CASSLVRGARGDTQYF. DNA for the CDR3: TGTGCCAGCAGTTTAGTCAGGGGGGCTCGGGGGGATACGCAGTATTTT.

V is TRBV7-9 and J is TRBJ1-5; TRBD1 matches 11 bases. The CDR3 length is 15 residues. The germline CDR1 and CDR2 sequences are SEHNR and FQNEAQ (reference sequence). The V and J ends lost 4 bases and 6 bases, in that order; junction bases with no gene match: 5. CDR3 sequence (DNA): TGTGCCAGCAGCTCGGACAGGGGGCTTAGTCAGCCCCAGCATTTT. Translation gives CASSSDRGLSQPQHF.

A single count supports this clone. The rearrangement joins TRBV6-5 to TRBJ2-7; 11 bases line up with TRBD1. The V gene end was trimmed by 6 bases and the J gene end by 1 base; junction bases not matched to a gene: 5. The CDR3 sequence is 15 residues long. The germline gives CDR1 MNHEY, CDR2 SVGAGI. CDR3 sequence reads: CASRNGQGASYEQYF. In nucleotides, the CDR3 is TGTGCCAGCAGAAATGGACAGGGGGCTTCCTACGAGCAGTACTTC.

The chain links TRBV29-1 to TRBJ2-1, with D maybe TRBD1 (5 bases). This CDR3 contains 13 residues. Germline lookup yields CDR1 SQVTM and CDR2 ANQGSEA. V lost 5 bases, J lost 10 bases, and 18 bases lay in between. This chain's CDR3 is CSVLSDRSREQFF. The CDR3 DNA is TGCAGCGTTTTATCCGACAGATCAAGGGAGCAGTTCTTC.

This clone was seen a few times. The J gene is TRBJ1-5, the V gene TRBV4-1; the match to TRBD1 covers 8 bases. J gave up 0 bases and V 1 base, and 5 bases lay outside the gene matches. The CDR3 extends over 17 amino acids. Looked up from germline, CDR1 is MGHRA and CDR2 is YSYEKL. The CDR3, as DNA: TGCGCCAGCAGCCAAGCAGGGGGCCTTGTTAGCAATCAGCCCCAGCATTTT. Translated, it gives CASSQAGGLVSNQPQHF.

The chain links TRBV7-8 to TRBJ1-1; D is unclear. Trimming took 1 base from V and 8 from J, leaving 5 bases between them. Germline CDR1 and CDR2: SGHVS and FQNEAQ. The CDR3 is 11 residues long. DNA for the CDR3: TGTGCCAGCAGCTTAGGTATCGAAGCTTTCTTT. Translating it yields CASSLGIEAFF.